The T cell receptor beta chain described here comes from a study of T cell responses to AZD1222 COVID-19 vaccine. Across the whole study: Second-dose intervals near 4 or 12 weeks were combined. Overall study findings and caveats: Increased Spike-specific TCR breadth and depth were observed after two AZD1222 doses. Females outnumbered males among donors, who were mostly white British; clonal diversity was possibly underestimated. AZD1222 recipients seropositive at baseline numbered only six.

The germline V gene encodes CDR1 SNHLY and CDR2 FYNNEI. The CDR3 spans 13 residues. V dropped 2 bases and J dropped 3 bases, with 7 bases sitting between them. As for this clone: The antigen remains undetermined.

The repertoire was sequenced with immunoSEQ multiplex PCR; TCRdb's copy has only in-frame clones and lacks some. The sample includes about 190,000 clones, roughly 92% seen only once; the top ten take 1% to 1.5%. The chain uses TRBV2 and TRBJ2-5; D is unclear. The receptor was derived from an adult in good health. The sample in question was peripheral blood, obtained on day 0 of AZD1222 vaccination. CDR3 DNA: TGTGCCAGCAGTGAATGGAGAGAAGAGACCCAGTACTTC. It is translated as CASSEWREETQYF.